The rows below give T cell receptor beta chains drawn from one sample of a study of CD8 T cells in Susac syndrome. MiXCR, run by TCRdb on the immunoSEQ multiplex PCR reads, gives a single entry per CDR3 protein. The table records approximately 130,000 distinct CDR3 sequences, around 91% of them present only once. The sample taken for sequencing was CD8+ T cells from PBMCs. The receptors shown here come from a human donor with multiple sclerosis. Each CDR3 is given with its conserved first and last residue. A D gene is named only where the DNA matches it firmly. Size tells how often a clone was seen (once, few, many) or the class of an expanded clone, and some rows leave it out.

cdr3_nt cdr3_aa d_call v_call clone_size j_call
TGTGCCAGCAGCCCGCTAGCGGAAAACTACAATGAGCAGTTCTTC CASSPLAENYNEQFF TRBD2 TRBV14 NA TRBJ2-1
TGTGCCAGCGAAGGACTAGCTGACTACAATGAGCAGTTCTTC CASEGLADYNEQFF TRBD2 TRBV6-6 NA TRBJ2-1
TGTGCCAGCAGCCAAGAACCACGGAACACTGAAGCTTTCTTT CASSQEPRNTEAFF NA TRBV3-1 NA TRBJ1-1
TGTGCCAGCAGTAACCATGGGGCTGATCAGCCCCAGCATTTT CASSNHGADQPQHF NA TRBV2 few TRBJ1-5
TGTGCCAGTAGTATAGAGGAGTTTGAGGAGACCCAGTACTTC CASSIEEFEETQYF NA TRBV19 NA TRBJ2-5
TGTGCCAGCAGCGTAGAGGGGGCCTCCTACGAGCAGTACTTC CASSVEGASYEQYF TRBD1 TRBV9 NA TRBJ2-7
TGTGCCAGCAGCTTAAGAGGGTGGAGGGGTGAGGATGGCTACACCTTC CASSLRGWRGEDGYTF NA TRBV13 NA TRBJ1-2
TGCAGCGTTGAAGAAATGGCCTTCGGTGGCTACACCTTC CSVEEMAFGGYTF NA TRBV29-1 NA TRBJ1-2
TGTGCCAGCAGCTTAGATCCCCCAACAGTTTACCAAGAGACCCAGTACTTC CASSLDPPTVYQETQYF NA TRBV11-2 NA TRBJ2-5
TGCAGCGTTGAAGGCGTCAGGGTGTCGTACAATGAGCAGTTCTTC CSVEGVRVSYNEQFF NA TRBV29-1 once TRBJ2-1
TGTGCCAGTAGTATTTCAGGGGACCACGAGCAGTACTTC CASSISGDHEQYF NA TRBV19 NA TRBJ2-7
TGTGCCAGCAGCCCCGGTTACACTGAAGCTTTCTTT CASSPGYTEAFF NA TRBV5-6 NA TRBJ1-1
TGCAGTGCTACCACCGGGACAGCCTATCAGCCCCAGCATTTT CSATTGTAYQPQHF TRBD1 TRBV20-1 NA TRBJ1-5
TGCAGCGTTGACGTTGACTCGGGTTACGAGCAGTACTTC CSVDVDSGYEQYF NA TRBV29-1 few TRBJ2-7
TGTGCCAGCAGTCACCGGGACAGGGTCTATGGCTACACCTTC CASSHRDRVYGYTF TRBD1 TRBV12-3/TRBV12-4 NA TRBJ1-2
TGTGCCAGCAGCTTAATGGGGAGCGAGCAGTACTTC CASSLMGSEQYF NA TRBV11-2 NA TRBJ2-7
TGCAGCGTTGATCGGGGCGAGGAGACCCAGTACTTC CSVDRGEETQYF NA TRBV29-1 NA TRBJ2-5
TGTGCCAGCGGACAGGGATCTGGTACTGAAGCTTTCTTT CASGQGSGTEAFF TRBD1 TRBV6-5 NA TRBJ1-1
TGTGCCAGCAGTGGACAGGAGGTCGGGGAGCTGTTTTTT CASSGQEVGELFF NA TRBV6-1 NA TRBJ2-2
TGCAGCGTTGATAAGGGTGGGCCTGAAGCTTTCTTT CSVDKGGPEAFF NA TRBV29-1 NA TRBJ1-1
TGTGCCAGCAGCTTGACTTCGGGCTTAGTTGAAGAGACCCAGTACTTC CASSLTSGLVEETQYF NA TRBV7-9 NA TRBJ2-5
TGTGCCAGCAGTGGATGGGGGGCTGGAGACAAAAACATTCAGTACTTC CASSGWGAGDKNIQYF NA TRBV2 once TRBJ2-4
TGTGCCAGCAGCCGGGTCTCAGGGGAGACCCAGTACTTC CASSRVSGETQYF NA TRBV5-4 NA TRBJ2-5
TGCAGCGTTGTGGTCGGTTCGGGCGACCAGTACTTC CSVVVGSGDQYF NA TRBV29-1 NA TRBJ2-5
TGTGCCAGCAGCTTAGACGGACTAGGGGTGGGGCGCGATGGCTACACCTTC CASSLDGLGVGRDGYTF NA TRBV7-6 NA TRBJ1-2
TGCAGTGGCGGGACTGCCGACGGCTACACCTTC CSGGTADGYTF NA TRBV20-1 NA TRBJ1-2
TGTGCCATCGGGGGGACAGATGTCGACGAGCAGTACTTC CAIGGTDVDEQYF NA TRBV10-3 NA TRBJ2-7
TGCAGCGTTACCCTCCGTCAGGGCCCCTTTGATGGCTACACCTTC CSVTLRQGPFDGYTF NA TRBV29-1 NA TRBJ1-2
TGTGCCAGCAGTTACACGGGTTACGAGCAGTACTTC CASSYTGYEQYF NA TRBV6-5 few TRBJ2-7
TGTGCCAGCAGTGCGGAGCTGGGGGCTAATTTTAATCAGCCCCAGCATTTT CASSAELGANFNQPQHF NA TRBV2 NA TRBJ1-5
TGTGCCAGCAGTACCCAGGGGGTATCGGATACGCAGTATTTT CASSTQGVSDTQYF TRBD1 TRBV27 NA TRBJ2-3
TGTGCCAGCAGCACCGGGACAGGTTATCAGCCCCAGCATTTT CASSTGTGYQPQHF TRBD1 TRBV12-3/TRBV12-4 NA TRBJ1-5
TGTGCCAGCAGCTTAGTCCCCAGTGGGAGAGGGAATGAGCAGTTCTTC CASSLVPSGRGNEQFF NA TRBV7-9 NA TRBJ2-1
TGTGCCAGCATTTACGGGGCCGGGACTGAAGCTTTCTTT CASIYGAGTEAFF NA TRBV7-9 NA TRBJ1-1
TGTGCCAGCAGCTTAGTGGGAGAAGGGACTGAAGCTTTCTTT CASSLVGEGTEAFF NA TRBV11-1 NA TRBJ1-1
TGTGCCAGCAGCGTAGCTAAGGGTGGGAAGTTCCCATTCCTGTACCAAGAGACCCAGTACTTC CASSVAKGGKFPFLYQETQYF NA TRBV9 once TRBJ2-5
TGCAGCGTTGTCGGGAGCACAGATACGCAGTATTTT CSVVGSTDTQYF NA TRBV29-1 once TRBJ2-3
TGTGCCAGCAGCCTCCTTGAGATAGGGGTGAACACTGAAGCTTTCTTT CASSLLEIGVNTEAFF NA TRBV7-9 NA TRBJ1-1
TGCGCCAGCAGCCAAGATCCCTGGACAGGTACCACAGATACGCAGTATTTT CASSQDPWTGTTDTQYF TRBD1 TRBV4-1 NA TRBJ2-3